This T cell receptor beta chain emerged from a study of Ad26.COV2.S vaccination and SARS-CoV-2 variants. Overall study context: Donor allocation was to the COV1001 Ad26.COV2.S trial arm. The authors gave Ad26.COV2.S intramuscularly, either once or twice 56 days apart.

This CDR3 has 14 amino acids. J lost 2 bases, V lost 6 bases, and 2 bases had no gene match. The V gene's germline CDR1 is MNHEY and CDR2 SVGEGT. Study-wide findings and caveats: The placebo group had lower spike-specific TCR breadth than the vaccine recipients did.

Only in-frame clones appear in the TCRdb table, and some are missing; sequencing was by immunoSEQ multiplex PCR. This sample has around 320,000 clones, with approximately 86% found just once. On this clone: Antigen unknown.

Treatment given: some 20 received Ad26.COV2.S at low or high dose, single or two shots; 5 received placebo; per-sample allocation not given. Sample collection was performed on day 63 after the first vaccine or placebo injection. Sequencing used peripheral blood, obtained in a trial of Ad26.COV2.S vaccine versus placebo. The receptor was derived from a person between 18 and 65 years old who received the Ad26.COV2.S COVID-19 vaccine or a placebo. This sequence joins TRBV6-2 or TRBV6-3 and TRBJ1-2, with 11 bases that match TRBD1. The CDR3 DNA reads as TGTGCCAGCAGCGGACAGGGGGCCAACTATGGCTACACCTTC. Protein: CASSGQGANYGYTF.